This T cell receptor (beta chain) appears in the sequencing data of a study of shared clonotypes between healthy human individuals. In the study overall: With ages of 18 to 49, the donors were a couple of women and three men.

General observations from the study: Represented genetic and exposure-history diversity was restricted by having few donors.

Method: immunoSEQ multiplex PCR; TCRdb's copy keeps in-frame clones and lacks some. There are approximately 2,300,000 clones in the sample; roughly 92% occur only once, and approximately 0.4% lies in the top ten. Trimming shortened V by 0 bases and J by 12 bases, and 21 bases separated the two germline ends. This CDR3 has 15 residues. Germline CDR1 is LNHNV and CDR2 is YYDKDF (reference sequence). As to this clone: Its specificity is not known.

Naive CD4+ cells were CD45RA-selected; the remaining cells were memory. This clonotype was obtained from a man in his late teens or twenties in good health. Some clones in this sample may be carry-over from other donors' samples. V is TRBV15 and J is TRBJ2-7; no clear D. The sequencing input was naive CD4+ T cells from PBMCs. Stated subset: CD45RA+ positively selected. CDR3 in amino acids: CATSREGRYYPQPYF. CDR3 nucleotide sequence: TGTGCCACCAGCAGAGAGGGCCGGTATTACCCGCAGCCGTACTTC.